These T cell receptor beta chains were read from a single sample in a study of immune heterogeneity within non-small cell lung tumors. MiXCR was run by TCRdb on the multiplex PCR reads, yielding one entry per CDR3 protein. The table lists about 15,000 distinct CDR3 sequences, 30% of them singletons, with roughly 15% in the top ten. Source material: lung tumor tissue. The receptor set was obtained from a woman between 50 and 59 years old with non-small cell lung cancer. CDR3s include the opening cysteine and the closing phenylalanine or tryptophan. The order of the fields is D gene, J gene, V gene, CDR3 protein. A D gene is named only where the DNA matches it firmly.

NA	TRBJ2-2	TRBV9	CASSVEARGPSSGELFF
NA	TRBJ2-6	TRBV28	CASSPLRRRGANVLTF
TRBD1	TRBJ1-2	TRBV13	CASSSGTGVIYGYTF
NA	TRBJ2-7	TRBV12-3/TRBV12-4	CASRNLGRTYEQYF
NA	TRBJ1-6	TRBV6-1	CASSEDLWRENSPLHF
NA	TRBJ2-7	TRBV4-1	CASSQVDSRGRSYEQYF
NA	TRBJ2-1	TRBV29-1	CSLKFSGYNEQFF
NA	TRBJ2-3	TRBV6-2/TRBV6-3	CASSDSIEATDTQYF
TRBD1	TRBJ1-2	TRBV6-5	CASSYSGDRGYYGYTF
NA	TRBJ1-2	TRBV28	CASLTGGHGYTF
NA	TRBJ2-1	TRBV9	CASSLASGLGAYNEQFF
TRBD2	TRBJ2-1	TRBV5-1	CASSAEGAGVGNEQFF
NA	TRBJ1-2	TRBV3-1	CASSQTTVPVYGYTF
TRBD1	TRBJ1-1	TRBV12-3/TRBV12-4	CASSYGTATVNTEAFF
TRBD2	TRBJ2-7	TRBV28	CASSPTGRGGTYEQYF
TRBD2	TRBJ2-5	TRBV7-9	CASSLVGTSGARQETQYF
NA	TRBJ1-1	TRBV20-1	CSAPQVLAFF
NA	TRBJ1-2	TRBV10-3	CAISDRNVGSVGYTF
TRBD1	TRBJ1-1	TRBV30	CAWSVRDRAQGTEAFF
NA	TRBJ1-5	TRBV12-3/TRBV12-4	CASSRNQGFSGNQPQHF
NA	TRBJ2-7	TRBV20-1	CSARSTGTHEQYF
NA	TRBJ2-1	TRBV3-1	CASSPYGSYNEQFF
NA	TRBJ1-4	TRBV4-2	CASSQVALNEKLFF
NA	TRBJ1-2	TRBV7-2	CASSLGGLYGYTF
NA	TRBJ2-2	TRBV7-3	CASSLNRAAGELFF
NA	TRBJ1-5	TRBV6-1	CASREGTSNQPQHF
TRBD1	TRBJ1-2	TRBV4-1	CASSQDWWTGVADGYTF
NA	TRBJ1-4	TRBV28	CASSLKFGTDNEKLFF
NA	TRBJ2-7	TRBV12-3/TRBV12-4	CASRALVLGEQYF
NA	TRBJ2-1	TRBV12-3/TRBV12-4	CASGPPYEQFF
TRBD1	TRBJ2-3	TRBV5-1	CASSRDRGTTDTQYF
TRBD1	TRBJ2-7	TRBV18	CASSRPGQGAREQYF
NA	TRBJ2-5	TRBV20-1	CSASRGTVQETQYF
TRBD1	TRBJ2-7	TRBV29-1	CSVALGTGIYEQYF
NA	TRBJ1-2	TRBV6-6	CASSYGRGNGYTF
TRBD1	TRBJ2-6	TRBV4-2	CASSHHTGAGANVLTF
TRBD1	TRBJ2-7	TRBV5-1	CASSLVGTGREQYF
TRBD1	TRBJ2-7	TRBV15	CATSRSGRTGSYEQYF
NA	TRBJ1-3	TRBV7-9	CASSSTGTKSYSGNTIYF
TRBD1	TRBJ1-5	TRBV30	CAWSVQGNQPRHF
TRBD1	TRBJ1-1	TRBV19	CASSNRGQGNTEAFF
NA	TRBJ2-2	TRBV2	CASSERQGVTGELFF
TRBD1	TRBJ2-5	TRBV19	CASSRPGQGSAQYF
NA	TRBJ2-3	TRBV20-1	CSSSEGTDTQYF
TRBD1	TRBJ2-7	TRBV10-3	CAINPGQGYEQYF
NA	TRBJ2-1	TRBV11-1	CASSSKHTFREQFF
NA	TRBJ2-5	TRBV20-1	CSARVPGRQETQYF
TRBD2	TRBJ2-2	TRBV10-3	CAAGTSGGQNTGELFF
NA	TRBJ1-4	TRBV7-2	CASSEQGAANEKLFF
NA	TRBJ2-4	TRBV14	CASSQESWRDLAKNIQYF